This T cell receptor beta chain stems from a study of blood T cells in healthy people across ages. Across the whole study: In model experiments, template switching was able to capture about one barcoded beta molecule for every two T cells that were present. General observations from the study: There was a strong correlation between TCR beta diversity and naive T cell percentage. Both naive CD4+ cell counts and diversity were greater in long-lived donors than in aged donors. Possibly confounding the expanded clonotype changes was the fact that donor CMV status was unknown.

This CDR3 contains 15 residues. V trimming: 4 bases; J trimming: 4 bases; junction bases outside the gene matches: 5. Through a sample-barcoded 5' primer and a J-beta primer mix, a second PCR was run for about 6 to 11 cycles. TCRdb fed the 5' RACE reads into MiXCR, producing one record per CDR3 protein. The sample carries approximately 320,000 distinct CDR3 sequences, 25% to 30% recorded once. This clonotype was observed a few times. Its antigen is unknown. The source is a woman in her sixties or seventies in good health. V gene TRBV12-3 or TRBV12-4 combines with J gene TRBJ1-1, with 11 bases matching TRBD1. Sequences were obtained from blood. The CDR3 reads CASSSTGTGGTEAFF. The CDR3 coding sequence is TGTGCCAGCAGTTCTACCGGGACAGGGGGCACTGAAGCTTTCTTT.